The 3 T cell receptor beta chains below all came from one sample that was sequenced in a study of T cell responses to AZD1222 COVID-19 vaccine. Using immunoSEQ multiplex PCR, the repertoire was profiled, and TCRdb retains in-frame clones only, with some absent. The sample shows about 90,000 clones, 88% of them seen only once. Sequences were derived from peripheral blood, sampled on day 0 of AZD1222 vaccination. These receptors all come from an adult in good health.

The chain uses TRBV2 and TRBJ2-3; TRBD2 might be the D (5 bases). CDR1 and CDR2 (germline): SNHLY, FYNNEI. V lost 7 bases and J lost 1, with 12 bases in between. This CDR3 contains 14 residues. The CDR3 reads CASKADTGTDTQYF. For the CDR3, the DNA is TGTGCCAGCAAAGCGGATACAGGCACAGATACGCAGTATTTT.

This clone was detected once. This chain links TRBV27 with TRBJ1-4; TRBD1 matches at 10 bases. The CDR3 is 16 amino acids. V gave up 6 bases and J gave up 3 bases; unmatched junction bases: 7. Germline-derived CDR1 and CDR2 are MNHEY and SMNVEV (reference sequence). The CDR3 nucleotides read TGTGCCAGCAGAAAGGACAGGGGGAGGTCTAATGAAAAACTGTTTTTT. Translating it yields CASRKDRGRSNEKLFF.

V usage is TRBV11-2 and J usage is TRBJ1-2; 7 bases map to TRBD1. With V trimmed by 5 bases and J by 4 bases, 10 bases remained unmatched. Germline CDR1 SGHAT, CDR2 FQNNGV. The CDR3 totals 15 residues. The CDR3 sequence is CASSPLQGKGYGYTF. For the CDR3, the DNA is TGTGCCAGCAGCCCGCTACAGGGGAAGGGCTATGGCTACACCTTC.